This T cell receptor beta chain was observed in a study of cytomegalovirus exposure and HLA in healthy donors. Study-wide points: TCR sequences were mostly rare, though some public TCRs occurred in many donors. In a later analysis, a missense DCLRE1C variant was linked to TCR beta V- and J-gene trimming. Upon later analysis, HLA-associated TCR beta chains proved more clonally expanded than other, equally common chains. About 90% or about 30% of the time was how often most TCR beta V segments were productive, according to an earlier analysis.

V trimming: 4 bases; J trimming: 0 bases; junction bases outside the gene matches: 5. The CDR3 contains 17 residues. Germline assignment: CDR1 SEHNR and CDR2 FQNEAQ (reference sequence). A note on this clone: The antigen is undetermined.

60 Vbeta and 13 Jbeta primers were used in PCR. Measured with immunoSEQ multiplex PCR; TCRdb has only the in-frame clones, and not every one. The sample records some 150,000 clones, approximately 80% being singletons. The receptor comes from a man younger than 45 in good health and CMV-seronegative. The V gene is TRBV7-9, the J gene TRBJ2-3; 12 bases are shared with TRBD2. Sequencing used PBMCs. DNA of the CDR3: TGTGCCAGCAGCTCAGGGACTAGCGGGTTTAGCACAGATACGCAGTATTTT. Encoded protein: CASSSGTSGFSTDTQYF.